This T cell receptor (beta chain) was retrieved from a study of radiation and T cells in renal cell carcinoma. Whole-study context: Nephrectomy followed 15 Gy stereotactic body radiation by 4 weeks.

Time point given: baseline pretreatment blood. Treatment described: 15 Gy SBRT to primary tumor, nephrectomy 4 weeks later. Blood was sampled at baseline, 2 weeks and 4 weeks after SBRT. TCRdb's table, derived via immunoSEQ multiplex PCR, lists solely in-frame clones and lacks some. The data contain about 49,000 clones, roughly 80% of them seen just once; the ten biggest clones take up about 33%. Study-level points and caveats: From baseline, blood top tumor clonotypes peaked at 2 weeks post-radiation. Without pretreatment biopsies, baseline tumor clonotype presence was undetermined.

V lost 6 bases and J 5 bases, leaving 17 bases between the germline ends. In germline, CDR1 is SEHNR, CDR2 FQNEAQ (reference sequence). The CDR3 sequence is 14 residues long. Notes on this clone: Its antigen is undetermined.

The sample was blood, taken from a patient whose treatment included radiotherapy and nephrectomy. This TCR came from a woman in her 70s with renal cell carcinoma. This chain links TRBV7-9 with TRBJ2-7; possibly TRBD1 or TRBD2 for D (5 bases each). The CDR3 coding sequence is TGTGCCAGCAGACCGGGACCGAACCAACACGAGCAGTACTTC. Translation: CASRPGPNQHEQYF. The variable domain in full, with the rest retrieved from reference TRBV7-9 and TRBJ2-7, is DTGVSQNPRHKITKRGQNVTFRCDPISEHNRLYWYRQTLGQGPEFLTYFQNEAQLEKSRLLSDRFSAERPKGSFSTLEIQRTEQGDSAMYLCASRPGPNQHEQYFGPGTRLTVT.